This T cell receptor (beta chain) was identified in a study of T cells in Graves' hyperthyroidism and ophthalmopathy. Overall study: Peripheral blood was collected at initial diagnosis, before any treatment. Overall study findings and caveats: Most clonotypes that expanded in the thyroid above 0.001 also showed up in blood.

This clonotype was seen a single time. Its cognate antigen is unknown. Germline loops: CDR1 SGDLS, CDR2 YYNGEE. With 0 bases removed from V and 6 bases from J, the gap between germline ends came to 6 bases. CDR3 length: 13 amino acids. A Clinical Activity Score of at least 3, a NOSPECS grade of at least 4 and a duration under 3 months were recorded in the ophthalmopathy patients. Exclusion of patients followed from uncontrolled infection, other autoimmune disease, pregnancy or lactation. TCR beta CDR3 regions were amplified from RNA. HTBI primers were used for first-round RT-PCR of the TCR CDR3. TCRdb analysed the multiplex PCR reads with MiXCR anew, one entry per CDR3 protein. The repertoire includes some 300,000 distinct CDR3 sequences, roughly 19% of them detected once, and 35% to 40% sits in the top ten.

This sequence was found in a man between 45 and 60 years old with Graves' ophthalmopathy. Material for sequencing was blood. This chain connects TRBV9 to TRBJ2-2; no definite D call. CDR3 in DNA: TGTGCCAGCAGCGTAGCGGACGCCGGGGAGCTGTTTTTT. This sequence encodes CASSVADAGELFF. Full variable domain (missing parts from reference TRBV9 and TRBJ2-2): DSGVTQTPKHLITATGQRVTLRCSPRSGDLSVYWYQQSLDQGLQFLIQYYNGEERAKGNILERFSAQQFPDLHSELNLSSLELGDSALYFCASSVADAGELFFGEGSRLTVL.